This T cell receptor (beta chain) comes out of a study of cytomegalovirus exposure and HLA in healthy donors. Points from the study as a whole: Exclusion as indistinguishable affected some V segments, including TRBV6-2 and TRBV6-3.

Worth noting for this clone: What it binds is not known.

This CDR3 has 13 residues. V dropped 8 bases and J dropped 3 bases, with 15 bases sitting between them. CDR1 and CDR2 (germline): SGHRS, YFSETQ. PCR amplification relied on 60 Vbeta primers (plus 13 Jbeta primers). Data came from immunoSEQ multiplex PCR; TCRdb stores just in-frame clones and leaves some out. This sample has about 200,000 clones; around 86% occur once, and the top ten carry over 1%. The chain combines TRBV5-1 with TRBJ2-7; D may be TRBD1 (6 bases). This TCR came from a man aged 25 to 40 in good health and CMV-seronegative. Sequences were obtained from PBMCs. The CDR3 DNA reads TGCGCCAGTACCCCCGCAGGGGTCTACGAGCAGTACTTC. Its translation is CASTPAGVYEQYF.